This TCR beta chain emerged from a study of shared clonotypes between healthy human individuals. Clones were sequenced by immunoSEQ multiplex PCR, and TCRdb holds only the in-frame ones, with some missing. The table lists approximately 2,000,000 clones, under 95% of them singletons. The germline V gene has CDR1 MDHEN and CDR2 SYDVKM. CDR3 length: 12 amino acids. The V end lost 3 bases, the J end lost 11 bases, and 13 bases lay between the germline ends. This clone was counted a single time. The V call is TRBV28, the J call TRBJ1-1; D remains ambiguous. The receptor was isolated from a man younger than 35 in good health. Some clones in this sample may be carry-over from other donors' samples. The sample taken for sequencing was naive CD4+ T cells from PBMCs. The subset was: CD45RA+ positively selected. The CDR3 bases are TGTGCCAGCAGTTTGCGGGCCAGCAGGGCTTTCTTT. Its protein is CASSLRASRAFF.